These 8 T cell receptor beta chains were all obtained from the same sample, sequenced in a study of early T cells in non-severe SARS-CoV-2 infection. TCRdb passed the 5' RACE reads through MiXCR, listing each CDR3 protein once. The data show some 30,000 distinct CDR3 sequences, with roughly 4% seen just once and 5.5% to 6.5% held by the top ten. The specimen was whole blood. The receptor source for this set is an adult who was a healthcare worker with PCR-confirmed SARS-CoV-2 infection or an uninfected control (not recorded which).

The table lists this clonotype with many counts. CDR3 protein: CSVGITTGSVGYEQYF. The CDR3 coding sequence is TGCAGCGTCGGAATTACCACGGGGTCCGTGGGGTACGAGCAGTACTTC. The chain is built from TRBV29-1 and TRBJ2-7; possible D gene TRBD2, 5 bases. Germline V gene lookup returns CDR1 SQVTM and CDR2 ANQGSEA. This CDR3 comprises 16 residues. Deletions cut 6 bases from V and 4 bases from J, with 25 bases between.

This clonotype was found many times. The chain is built from TRBV12-3 or TRBV12-4 and TRBJ1-5, with D tentatively TRBD1 (5 bases). This CDR3 region has 13 residues. Trimming stripped 2 bases from V and 7 bases from J, with 9 bases between. The CDR3 bases are TGTGCCAGCAGTTTACTCAGGGAACAGCCCCAGCATTTT. Its translation is CASSLLREQPQHF.

This clonotype has ten or more counts. The rearrangement uses TRBV29-1 and TRBJ1-1; D gene uncertain. V lost 3 bases and J lost 8, with 10 bases in between. This CDR3 contains 11 residues. CDR1 is SQVTM and CDR2 is ANQGSEA in the germline V gene. CDR3 DNA: TGCAGCGTTGACTCTACCCGGGAAGCTTTCTTT. As protein: CSVDSTREAFF.

In its sample, this clonotype was seen many times. The rearrangement joins TRBV6-2 or TRBV6-3 to TRBJ2-4, with 8 bases identical to TRBD2. Germline CDR1 MNHEY, CDR2 SVGEGT. V dropped 4 bases and J dropped 14; count of bases not matched to a gene: 10. CDR3 size: 13 residues. The CDR3 sequence: CASSLISAGAEYF. The CDR3 region has the DNA TGTGCCAGCAGTTTGATCTCAGCGGGGGCCGAGTACTTC.

The sample holds many counts of this clonotype. The gene calls are TRBV7-9 and TRBJ2-7; D is unresolved. The CDR3 contains 12 residues. Germline loops: CDR1 SEHNR, CDR2 FQNEAQ (reference sequence). CDR3 sequence: CVSRGVGYEQYF. Here the CDR3 DNA reads TGTGTCTCGCGTGGGGTGGGGTACGAGCAGTACTTC.

The chain employs TRBV4-3 and TRBJ2-1; D remains ambiguous. This CDR3 is built from 15 residues. Germline assignment: CDR1 LGHNA and CDR2 YSLEER. V gave up 3 bases and J gave up 9 bases, with 18 bases separating them. The CDR3 DNA is TGCGCCAGCAGCCAGGGTCCCCGGGCCATGGGTGAGCAGTTCTTC. Its protein is CASSQGPRAMGEQFF.

In its sample, this clonotype was seen a few times. The chain employs TRBV5-5 and TRBJ2-7, with TRBD2 as a possible D gene (6 bases). CDR3 length equals 14 residues. Germline V gene lookup returns CDR1 SGHKS and CDR2 YYEKEE (reference sequence). V lost 5 bases and J 7 bases, leaving 19 bases between the germline ends. The CDR3 is CASRRSLAPAEQYF. The DNA of the CDR3 is TGTGCCAGCAGAAGGAGTCTAGCGCCAGCGGAGCAGTACTTC.

Many counts were recorded for this clonotype. J is TRBJ2-1 and V is TRBV6-5, with a possible D match to TRBD1 (5 bases). Germline V gives CDR1 MNHEY, CDR2 SVGAGI. The CDR3 is made up of 14 amino acids. The germline V and J ends were trimmed by 4 bases and 6 bases, with 13 bases remaining between them. CDR3 bases: TGTGCCAGCAGTTTGACAGAGAGTCCCAATGAGCAGTTCTTC. Translating gives CASSLTESPNEQFF.